This TCR beta chain stems from a study of T cell responses to AZD1222 COVID-19 vaccine. The study, taken as a whole, reports: Nearly half of the spike-specific TCRs reportedly recognize variant regions that carry no mutations.

Germline loops: CDR1 MDHEN, CDR2 SYDVKM. The V end was cut by 5 bases, the J end by 6 bases, with 13 bases between. CDR3 size: 13 residues. The protocol was immunoSEQ multiplex PCR, while the TCRdb copy is restricted to in-frame clones and leaves out a portion. Counted here are approximately 100,000 clones, around 94% occurring once; the ten biggest clones make up roughly 2%. Comment on this clone: Its antigen is undetermined.

The sequences come from peripheral blood, collected on day 0 of AZD1222 vaccination. This TCR was recovered from an adult in good health. The gene calls are TRBV28 and TRBJ1-2, with no clear D. The CDR3 DNA reads TGTGCCAGCAGTCCGGCTCAAACCAATGGCTACACCTTC. Protein product: CASSPAQTNGYTF.